The 3 T cell receptor beta chains presented below share a single source sample, sequenced in a study of T cell responses to AZD1222 COVID-19 vaccine. Assay: immunoSEQ multiplex PCR; the TCRdb copy retains only in-frame clones and omits some. The sample consists of over 85,000 clones, more than 90% of them appearing once. This specimen consisted of peripheral blood, obtained 28 days after the second AZD1222 dose. All receptors derive from an adult who received the AZD1222 COVID-19 vaccine.

V gene TRBV5-4 combines with J gene TRBJ2-7; 7 bases fit TRBD1. Trimming took 5 bases from V and 0 from J; bases not matched to a gene: 5. The CDR3 runs to 14 residues. Per germline, CDR1 SGHNT and CDR2 YYREEE (reference sequence). DNA for the CDR3: TGTGCCAGCAGACCCGACAGGGCCTCCTACGAGCAGTACTTC. It specifies CASRPDRASYEQYF.

V is TRBV29-1 and J is TRBJ2-7; D uncertain. Germline V lookup: CDR1 SQVTM, CDR2 ANQGSEA. CDR3 length: 13 residues. Trimming stripped 7 bases from V and 5 bases from J, with 18 bases between. As DNA, the CDR3 is TGCAGCGCTCCACGACGAGAGGAAGACGAGCAGTACTTC. Its translation: CSAPRREEDEQYF.

The chain carries TRBV30 and TRBJ2-5; TRBD2 might be the D (5 bases). V dropped 5 bases and J dropped 4 bases, with 8 bases sitting between them. CDR1 and CDR2 from the germline V gene are GTSNPN and SVGIG (reference sequence). The CDR3 covers 11 residues. The CDR3 coding sequence is TGTGCCTGGGAGCGGAGAGAGACCCAGTACTTC. This gives the protein CAWERRETQYF. The whole variable domain, remainder taken from reference TRBV30 and TRBJ2-5, is SQTIHQWPATLVQPVGSPLSLECTVEGTSNPNLYWYRQAAGRGLQLLFYSVGIGQISSEVPQNLSASRPQDRQFILSSKKLLLSDSGFYLCAWERRETQYFGPGTRLLVL.